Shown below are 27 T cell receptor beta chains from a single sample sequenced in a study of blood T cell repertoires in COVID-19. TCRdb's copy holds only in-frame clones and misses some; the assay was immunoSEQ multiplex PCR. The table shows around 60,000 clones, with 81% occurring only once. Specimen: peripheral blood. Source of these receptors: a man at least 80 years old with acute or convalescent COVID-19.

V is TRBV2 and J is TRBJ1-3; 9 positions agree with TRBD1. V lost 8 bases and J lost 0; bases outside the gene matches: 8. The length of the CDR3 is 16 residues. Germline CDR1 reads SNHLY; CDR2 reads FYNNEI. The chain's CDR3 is CASSRQGGSSGNTIYF. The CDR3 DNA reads TGTGCCAGCTCAAGACAGGGGGGGAGCTCTGGAAACACCATATATTTT.

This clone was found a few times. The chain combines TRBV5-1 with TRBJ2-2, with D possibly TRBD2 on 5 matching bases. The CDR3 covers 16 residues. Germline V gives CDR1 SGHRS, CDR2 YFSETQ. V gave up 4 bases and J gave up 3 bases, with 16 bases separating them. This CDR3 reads CASSQGPGRDTGELFF. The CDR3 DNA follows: TGCGCCAGCAGCCAAGGACCCGGGCGGGACACCGGGGAGCTGTTTTTT.

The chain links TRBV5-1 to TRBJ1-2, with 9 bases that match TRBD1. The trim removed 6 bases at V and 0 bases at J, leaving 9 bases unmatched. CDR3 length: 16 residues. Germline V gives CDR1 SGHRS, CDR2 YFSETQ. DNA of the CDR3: TGCGCCAGCACAAGGACAGGGGATTTGGCTAACTATGGCTACACCTTC. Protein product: CASTRTGDLANYGYTF.

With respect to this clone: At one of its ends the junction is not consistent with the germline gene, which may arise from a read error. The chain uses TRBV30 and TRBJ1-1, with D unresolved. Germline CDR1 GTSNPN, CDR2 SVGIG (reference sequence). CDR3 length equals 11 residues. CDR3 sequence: CAWTPLIGNLF. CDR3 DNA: TGTGCCTGGACCCCATTGATCGGTAACTTGTTT.

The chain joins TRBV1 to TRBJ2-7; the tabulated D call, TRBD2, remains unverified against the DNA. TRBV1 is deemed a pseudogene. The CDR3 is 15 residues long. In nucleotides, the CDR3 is TGCACCAGCAGCCCGGCCGTGACTAGGATTTGTGAGCAGTACTTC. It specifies CTSSPAVTRICEQYF.

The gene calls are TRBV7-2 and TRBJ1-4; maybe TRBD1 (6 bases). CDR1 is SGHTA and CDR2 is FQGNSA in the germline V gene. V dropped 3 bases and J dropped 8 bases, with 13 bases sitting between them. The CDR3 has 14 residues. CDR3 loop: CASSFQGGREKLFF. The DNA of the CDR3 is TGTGCCAGCAGCTTCCAAGGGGGTCGGGAAAAACTGTTTTTT.

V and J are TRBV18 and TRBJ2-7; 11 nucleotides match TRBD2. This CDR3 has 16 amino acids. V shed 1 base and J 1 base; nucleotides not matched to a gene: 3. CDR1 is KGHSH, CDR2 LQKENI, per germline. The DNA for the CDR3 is TGTGCCAGCTCACCACAACTAGCGGGGGATTCCTACGAGCAGTACTTC. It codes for CASSPQLAGDSYEQYF.

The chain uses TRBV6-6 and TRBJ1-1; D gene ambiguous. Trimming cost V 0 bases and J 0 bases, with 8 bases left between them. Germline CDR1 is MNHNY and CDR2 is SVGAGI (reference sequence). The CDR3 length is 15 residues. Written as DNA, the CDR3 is TGTGCCAGCAGTTACTCCCTAAGTATGAACACTGAAGCTTTCTTT. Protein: CASSYSLSMNTEAFF.

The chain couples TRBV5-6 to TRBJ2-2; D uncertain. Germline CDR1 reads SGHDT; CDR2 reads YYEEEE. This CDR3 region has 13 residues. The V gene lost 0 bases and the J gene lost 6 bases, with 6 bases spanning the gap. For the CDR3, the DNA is TGTGCCAGCAGCTTGGTACAGTCCGGGGAGCTGTTTTTT. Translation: CASSLVQSGELFF.

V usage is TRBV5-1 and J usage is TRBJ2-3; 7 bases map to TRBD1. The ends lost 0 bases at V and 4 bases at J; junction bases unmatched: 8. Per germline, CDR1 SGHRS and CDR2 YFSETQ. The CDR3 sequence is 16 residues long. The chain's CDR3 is CASSLVGTAPPDTQYF. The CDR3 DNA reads TGCGCCAGCAGCTTGGTTGGGACAGCTCCCCCAGATACGCAGTATTTT. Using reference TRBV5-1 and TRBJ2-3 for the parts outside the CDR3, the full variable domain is KAGVTQTPRYLIKTRGQQVTLSCSPISGHRSVSWYQQTPGQGLQFLFEYFSETQRNKGNFPGRFSGRQFSNSRSEMNVSTLELGDSALYLCASSLVGTAPPDTQYFGPGTRLTVL.

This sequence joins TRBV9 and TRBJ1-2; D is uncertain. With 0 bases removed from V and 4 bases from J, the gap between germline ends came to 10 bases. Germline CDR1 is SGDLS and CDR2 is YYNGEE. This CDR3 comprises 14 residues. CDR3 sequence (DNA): TGTGCCAGCAGCGTAGGCGACGGGATCTATGGCTACACCTTC. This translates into CASSVGDGIYGYTF.

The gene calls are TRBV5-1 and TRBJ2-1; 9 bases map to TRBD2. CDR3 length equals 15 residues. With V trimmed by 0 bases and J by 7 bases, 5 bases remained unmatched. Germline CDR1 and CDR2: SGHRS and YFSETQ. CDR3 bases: TGCGCCAGCAGCTTGGGAGCGGGGGGCCTGAATGAGCAGTTCTTC. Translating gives CASSLGAGGLNEQFF. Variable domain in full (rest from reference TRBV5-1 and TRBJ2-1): KAGVTQTPRYLIKTRGQQVTLSCSPISGHRSVSWYQQTPGQGLQFLFEYFSETQRNKGNFPGRFSGRQFSNSRSEMNVSTLELGDSALYLCASSLGAGGLNEQFFGPGTRLTVL.

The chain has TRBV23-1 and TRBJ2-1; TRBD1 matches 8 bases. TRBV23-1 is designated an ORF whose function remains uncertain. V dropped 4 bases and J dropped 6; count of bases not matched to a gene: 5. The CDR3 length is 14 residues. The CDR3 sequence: CASSRTDRVNEQFF. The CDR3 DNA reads TGCGCCAGCAGTCGAACGGACAGGGTCAATGAGCAGTTCTTC.

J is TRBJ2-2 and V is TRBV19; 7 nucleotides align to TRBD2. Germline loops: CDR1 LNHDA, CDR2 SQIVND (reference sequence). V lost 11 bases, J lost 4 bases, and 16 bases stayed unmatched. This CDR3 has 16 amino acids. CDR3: CASTGGSEFFTGELFF. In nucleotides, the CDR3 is TGTGCCTCGACGGGGGGTTCGGAATTTTTCACCGGGGAGCTGTTTTTT.

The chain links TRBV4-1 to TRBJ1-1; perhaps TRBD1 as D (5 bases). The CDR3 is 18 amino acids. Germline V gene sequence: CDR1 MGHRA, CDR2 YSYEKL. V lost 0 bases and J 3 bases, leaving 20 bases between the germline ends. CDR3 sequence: CASSQDPKGTGRDTEAFF. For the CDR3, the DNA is TGCGCCAGCAGCCAAGATCCCAAGGGTACAGGTCGGGACACTGAAGCTTTCTTT.

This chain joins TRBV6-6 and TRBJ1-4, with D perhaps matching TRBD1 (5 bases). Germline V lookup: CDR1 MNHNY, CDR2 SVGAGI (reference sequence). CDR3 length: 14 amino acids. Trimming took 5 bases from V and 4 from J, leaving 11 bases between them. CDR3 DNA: TGTGCCAGCAGTCGCCGGGGGGTTAATGAAAAACTGTTTTTT. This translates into CASSRRGVNEKLFF.

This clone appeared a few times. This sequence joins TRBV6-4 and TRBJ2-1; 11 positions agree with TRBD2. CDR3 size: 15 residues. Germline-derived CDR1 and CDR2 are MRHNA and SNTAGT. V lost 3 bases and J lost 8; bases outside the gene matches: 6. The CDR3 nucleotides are TGTGCCAGCAGTGAAGTACTAGCGGGGGTTTATGAGCAGTTCTTC. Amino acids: CASSEVLAGVYEQFF.

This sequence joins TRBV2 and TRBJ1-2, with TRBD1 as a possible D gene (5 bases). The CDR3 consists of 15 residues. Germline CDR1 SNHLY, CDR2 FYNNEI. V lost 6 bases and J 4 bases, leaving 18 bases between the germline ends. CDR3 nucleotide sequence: TGTGCCAGCAGGGGCCCGACAGAAAATTCCTATGGCTACACCTTC. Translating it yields CASRGPTENSYGYTF.

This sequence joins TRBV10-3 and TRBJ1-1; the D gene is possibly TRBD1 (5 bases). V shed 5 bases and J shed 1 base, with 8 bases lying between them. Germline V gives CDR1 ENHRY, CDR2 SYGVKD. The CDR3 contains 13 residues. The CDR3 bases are TGTGCCATCAGTAAGACAGAGAACACTGAAGCTTTCTTT. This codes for CAISKTENTEAFF.

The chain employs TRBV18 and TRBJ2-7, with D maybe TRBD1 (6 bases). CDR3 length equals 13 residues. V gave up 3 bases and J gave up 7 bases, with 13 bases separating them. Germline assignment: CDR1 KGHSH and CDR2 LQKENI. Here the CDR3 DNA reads TGTGCCAGCTCACCCTTGTCAGGGGATGAGCAGTACTTC. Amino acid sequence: CASSPLSGDEQYF.

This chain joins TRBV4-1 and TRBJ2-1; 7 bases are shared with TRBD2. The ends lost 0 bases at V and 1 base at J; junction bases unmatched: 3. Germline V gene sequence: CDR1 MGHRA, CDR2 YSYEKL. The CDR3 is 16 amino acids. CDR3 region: CASSQDTGRSYNEQFF. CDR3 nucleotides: TGCGCCAGCAGCCAAGATACCGGGAGGTCCTACAATGAGCAGTTCTTC.

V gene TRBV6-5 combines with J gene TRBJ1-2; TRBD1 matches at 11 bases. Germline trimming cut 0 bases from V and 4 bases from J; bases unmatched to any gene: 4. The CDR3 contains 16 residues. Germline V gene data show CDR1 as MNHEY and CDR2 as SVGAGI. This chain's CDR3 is CASSYSGTGGSYGYTF. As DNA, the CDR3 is TGTGCCAGCAGTTACTCTGGGACAGGGGGATCCTATGGCTACACCTTC.

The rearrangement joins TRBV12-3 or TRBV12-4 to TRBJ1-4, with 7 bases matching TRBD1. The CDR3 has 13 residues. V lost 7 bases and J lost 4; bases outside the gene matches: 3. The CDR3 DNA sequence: TGTGCCAGCAATAGGACAGGTAATGAAAAACTGTTTTTT. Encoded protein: CASNRTGNEKLFF.

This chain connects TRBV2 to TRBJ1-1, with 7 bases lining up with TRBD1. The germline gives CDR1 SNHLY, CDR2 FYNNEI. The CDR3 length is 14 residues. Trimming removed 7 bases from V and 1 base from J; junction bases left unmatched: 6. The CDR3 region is CASKMTGTNTEAFF. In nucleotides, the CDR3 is TGTGCCAGCAAAATGACAGGGACGAACACTGAAGCTTTCTTT.

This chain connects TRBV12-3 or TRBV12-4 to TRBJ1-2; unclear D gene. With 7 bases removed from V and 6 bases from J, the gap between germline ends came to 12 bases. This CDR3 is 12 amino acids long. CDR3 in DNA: TGTGCCAGCACTCTCGAGGGTCATGGCTACACCTTC. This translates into CASTLEGHGYTF.

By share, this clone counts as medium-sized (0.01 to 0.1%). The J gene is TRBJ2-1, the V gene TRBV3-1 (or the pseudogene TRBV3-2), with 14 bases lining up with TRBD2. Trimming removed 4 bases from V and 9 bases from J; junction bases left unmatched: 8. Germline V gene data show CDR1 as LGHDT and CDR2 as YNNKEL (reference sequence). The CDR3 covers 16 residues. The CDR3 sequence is CASSRMTSGGAVEQFF. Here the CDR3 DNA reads TGTGCCAGCAGCCGTATGACTAGCGGGGGGGCAGTTGAGCAGTTCTTC.

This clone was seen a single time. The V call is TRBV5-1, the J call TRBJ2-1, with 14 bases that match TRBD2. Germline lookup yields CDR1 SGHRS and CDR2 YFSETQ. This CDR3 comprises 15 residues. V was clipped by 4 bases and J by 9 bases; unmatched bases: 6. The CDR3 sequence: CASSETSGGVREQFF. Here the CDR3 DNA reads TGCGCCAGCAGCGAGACTAGCGGGGGGGTCCGTGAGCAGTTCTTC.